These 9 T cell receptor beta chains came from one sample sequenced in a study of cytomegalovirus exposure and HLA in healthy donors. The PCR had 60 Vbeta and 13 Jbeta primers. Clones were sequenced by immunoSEQ multiplex PCR, and TCRdb holds only the in-frame ones, with some missing. The sample comprises roughly 240,000 clones, 78% of which are singletons, and more than 0.45% rests with the top ten. The specimen sequenced was PBMCs. These receptors originate from a boy aged 5-17 years in good health and CMV-seronegative.

V gene TRBV4-2 combines with J gene TRBJ2-3; D is perhaps TRBD2 (7 bases). Germline-derived CDR1 and CDR2 are LGHNA and YNFKEQ. The CDR3 is 17 amino acids. Trimming took 1 base from V and 0 from J, leaving 14 bases between them. The CDR3 is CASSQARGAGSTDTQYF. DNA of the CDR3: TGTGCCAGCAGCCAAGCCCGGGGGGCAGGGAGCACAGATACGCAGTATTTT.

V gene TRBV15 combines with J gene TRBJ1-1; weak D call: TRBD1 (5 bases). Germline V gene sequence: CDR1 LNHNV, CDR2 YYDKDF (reference sequence). The CDR3 contains 13 residues. V was cut by 5 bases and J by 4 bases, with 11 bases left in between. CDR3 in amino acids: CATSGSGGTEAFF. The DNA of the CDR3 is TGTGCCACCAGCGGTTCGGGGGGCACTGAAGCTTTCTTT.

To note about this clone: The identical CDR3 is also encoded by other nucleotide sequences in the sample. The rearrangement joins TRBV4-1 to TRBJ2-7; D may be TRBD1 (6 bases). Per the germline V gene, CDR1 is MGHRA and CDR2 is YSYEKL. This CDR3 spans 14 amino acids. V lost 1 base and J lost 6, with 13 bases in between. CDR3 in DNA: TGCGCCAGCAGCCAAGTTAGGGGGACGGGCGAGCAGTACTTC. It translates to CASSQVRGTGEQYF.

The chain recombines TRBV6-5 with TRBJ2-2, with no clear D. V was cut by 4 bases and J by 7 bases, with 10 bases left in between. From germline, CDR1 is MNHEY and CDR2 SVGAGI. The CDR3 runs to 13 residues. Here the CDR3 reads CASSSQSSGELFF. CDR3 sequence (DNA): TGTGCCAGCAGTTCCCAATCGAGCGGGGAGCTGTTTTTT.

The genes are TRBV9 and TRBJ2-2, with D hard to call. CDR1 and CDR2 from the germline V gene are SGDLS and YYNGEE. The V end was cut by 3 bases, the J end by 8 bases, with 8 bases between. The CDR3 spans 12 residues. CDR3 in DNA: TGTGCCAGCAGCGCGAATCGGGGGGAGCTGTTTTTT. Residues: CASSANRGELFF. The full variable domain, in which reference TRBV9 and TRBJ2-2 provide the parts outside the CDR3, is DSGVTQTPKHLITATGQRVTLRCSPRSGDLSVYWYQQSLDQGLQFLIQYYNGEERAKGNILERFSAQQFPDLHSELNLSSLELGDSALYFCASSANRGELFFGEGSRLTVL.

This chain connects TRBV6-1 to TRBJ2-7; maybe TRBD1 (5 bases). The CDR3 has 14 amino acids. Germline-derived CDR1 and CDR2 are MNHNS and SASEGT. V lost 2 bases and J 3 bases, leaving 11 bases between the germline ends. DNA of the CDR3: TGTGCCAGCAGTGAATTCAGGGCTCTCTACGAGCAGTACTTC. It specifies CASSEFRALYEQYF.

This rearrangement joins TRBV10-1 to TRBJ2-7, with TRBD1 matching over 7 bases. This CDR3 is built from 14 residues. CDR1 and CDR2 from the germline V gene are WNHNN and SYGVQD (reference sequence). The trim removed 4 bases at V and 2 bases at J, leaving 5 bases unmatched. The CDR3 bases are TGCGCCAGCAGTGCGGGACAGCGACCCTACGAGCAGTACTTC. Protein product: CASSAGQRPYEQYF.

The V call is TRBV10-3, the J call TRBJ2-2; 13 bases are shared with TRBD2. The trim removed 4 bases at V and 4 bases at J, leaving 0 bases unmatched. The germline CDR1 and CDR2 sequences are ENHRY and SYGVKD. The CDR3 length is 15 residues. The CDR3 coding sequence is TGTGCCATCAGTGGACTAGCGGGAGGCACCGGGGAGCTGTTTTTT. It yields the protein CAISGLAGGTGELFF.

This rearrangement joins TRBV5-1 to TRBJ1-5; D is perhaps TRBD1 (6 bases). The CDR3 has 14 residues. CDR1 is SGHRS and CDR2 is YFSETQ in the germline V gene. The V end lost 8 bases, the J end lost 4 bases, and 16 bases lay between the germline ends. In nucleotides, the CDR3 is TGCGCCAGTGTTAACCGGGACAATAATCAGCCCCAGCATTTT. As protein: CASVNRDNNQPQHF.